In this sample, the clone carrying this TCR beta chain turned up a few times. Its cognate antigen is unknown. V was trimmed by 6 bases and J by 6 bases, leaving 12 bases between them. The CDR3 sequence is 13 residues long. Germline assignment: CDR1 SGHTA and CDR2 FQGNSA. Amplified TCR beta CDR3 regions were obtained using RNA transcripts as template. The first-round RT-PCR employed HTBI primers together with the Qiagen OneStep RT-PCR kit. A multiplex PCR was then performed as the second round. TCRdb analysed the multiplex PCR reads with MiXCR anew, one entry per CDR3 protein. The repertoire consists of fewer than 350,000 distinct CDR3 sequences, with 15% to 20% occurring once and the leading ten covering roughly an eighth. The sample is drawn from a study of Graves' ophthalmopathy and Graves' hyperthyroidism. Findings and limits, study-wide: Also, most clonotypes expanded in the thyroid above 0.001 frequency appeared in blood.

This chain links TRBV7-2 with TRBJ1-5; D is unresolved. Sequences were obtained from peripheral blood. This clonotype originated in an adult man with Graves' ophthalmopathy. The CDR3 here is CASSKDPSQPQHF. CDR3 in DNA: TGTGCCAGCAGTAAGGACCCATCTCAGCCCCAGCATTTT.